This T cell receptor beta chain stems from a study of T cells in Graves' hyperthyroidism and ophthalmopathy. General study points: A model built on 13 V-J features separated ophthalmopathy from stable hyperthyroidism.

Patients with uncontrolled infections, other autoimmune diseases, pregnancy or lactation were excluded. Each diagnosis drew on symptoms, thyroxine, TRAb, thyroid ultrasound and orbital computed tomography findings. This clonotype has more than one count but fewer than ten. What it binds is unknown. Authors of the study amplified TCR beta CDR3 regions from RNA transcripts. HTBI primers were employed in a first-round RT-PCR of the TCR CDR3. TCRdb re-called the multiplex PCR reads with MiXCR, one entry per CDR3 protein. This sample has around 720,000 distinct CDR3 sequences, with approximately 40% found just once. The sequence derives from a woman aged 40 to 50 with Graves' hyperthyroidism. Sequencing was performed on blood.

CDR3 in DNA: TGTGCCAGCAGCCAAGGCGGGGGAAGCTCCTACGAGCAGTACTTC. This translates into CASSQGGGSSYEQYF. The V and J genes are TRBV3-1 and TRBJ2-7; TRBD2 matches at 7 bases. The CDR3 loop spans 15 amino acids. The V segment lost 1 base and the J segment 0 bases; nucleotides outside the gene matches: 3. Germline CDR1 is LGHDT and CDR2 is YNNKEL (reference sequence).